These 3 T cell receptor beta chains were all obtained from the same sample, sequenced in a study of blood T cells in healthy people across ages (dated by TCRdb to the mid-2010s). The method behind the library was 5' RACE. Sequenced using an Illumina HiSeq 2500. A second PCR of about 7 to 12 cycles was run with a J-beta primer mix and a sample-barcoded 5' primer. TCRdb took the public reads, trimmed them with fastp at Q25, ran MiXCR for clone calling and kept in-frame beta chains. Identical CDR3 protein sequences are pooled into one entry, listed with their most common genes and DNA. The sample records fewer than 950,000 distinct CDR3 sequences, approximately 55% of which are singletons. Approximately 40% of the sample is taken by the ten largest. Source material: blood. These receptors all stem from an elderly man in good health.

This chain uses TRBV30 with TRBJ2-5, with 9 bases identical to TRBD2. The J call may be mistaken, given a closer DNA end match to TRBJ2-7. CDR3 length: 15 residues. Per the germline V gene, CDR1 is GTSNPN and CDR2 is SVGIG (reference sequence). This chain's CDR3 is CAWSVGTSGYYEQYF. CDR3 nucleotide sequence: TGTGCCTGGAGTGTAGGAACTAGCGGGTACTACGAGCAGTACTTC.

This clonotype has only one observation. This chain uses TRBV7-2 with TRBJ2-5; a weak D match, TRBD1 (6 bases). V was cut by 3 bases and J by 5 bases, with 10 bases left in between. Germline V gene lookup returns CDR1 SGHTA and CDR2 FQGNSA. The CDR3 runs to 13 residues. The CDR3 spells CASSFNRDETQYF. DNA for the CDR3: TGTGCCAGCAGCTTTAACAGGGACGAGACCCAGTACTTC.

In this sample, this clonotype turned up a few times. V gene TRBV6-2 or TRBV6-3 combines with J gene TRBJ2-7; D is possibly TRBD1 (6 bases). CDR1 and CDR2 from the germline V gene are MNHEY and SVGEGT. Trimming removed 0 bases at V and 3 bases at J, with 15 bases between. This CDR3 region has 16 residues. The CDR3 loop reads CASSYSLQGKIYEQYF. The CDR3 DNA follows: TGTGCCAGCAGTTACTCGTTGCAGGGGAAGATCTACGAGCAGTACTTC.